The 6 T cell receptor beta chains in this list originate from one sample, sequenced in a study of beta chain features in type 1 diabetes. The study reverse transcribed the entire isolated RNA, so it sequenced expressed TCRB transcripts. Method: immunoSEQ multiplex PCR; TCRdb's copy keeps in-frame clones and lacks some. The sample holds 200,000 to 250,000 clones, more than 9% seen once. Sequencing was done on a sample of naive CD4+ T cells from blood. Receptors were obtained from a woman between 18 and 29 years old in good health.

The chain uses TRBV19 and TRBJ2-1, with 11 bases aligning to TRBD2. From germline, CDR1 is LNHDA and CDR2 SQIVND (reference sequence). This CDR3 spans 16 amino acids. V lost 5 bases, J lost 8 bases, and 11 bases stayed unmatched. The CDR3 nucleotides are TGTGCCAGTAGTTTACCACTAGCGGGAGTTGGATATGAGCAGTTCTTC. This codes for CASSLPLAGVGYEQFF.

This chain links TRBV15 with TRBJ1-5; 7 nucleotides align to TRBD1. Per the germline V gene, CDR1 is LNHNV and CDR2 is YYDKDF (reference sequence). V trimming: 0 bases; J trimming: 3 bases; junction bases outside the gene matches: 2. The CDR3 extends over 15 amino acids. The CDR3 region has the DNA TGTGCCACCAGCAGAGAGACAGGGCTCAATCAGCCCCAGCATTTT. This translates into CATSRETGLNQPQHF. Full variable domain (rest looked up from reference TRBV15 and TRBJ1-5): DAMVIQNPRYQVTQFGKPVTLSCSQTLNHNVMYWYQQKSSQAPKLLFHYYDKDFNNEADTPDNFQSRRPNTSFCFLDIRSPGLGDTAMYLCATSRETGLNQPQHFGDGTRLSIL.

The genes are TRBV11-2 and TRBJ2-5; the D gene is possibly TRBD1 (6 bases). The CDR3 covers 14 residues. V lost 5 bases, J lost 3 bases, and 13 bases lay in between. Germline V gene data show CDR1 as SGHAT and CDR2 as FQNNGV. The CDR3: CASSLERTEETQYF. The CDR3, as DNA: TGTGCCAGCAGCCTTGAAAGGACAGAAGAGACCCAGTACTTC.

The chain is built from TRBV6-5 and TRBJ2-2; the D is unclear. V was shortened by 2 bases and J by 4 bases, with 8 bases between the two germline ends. The CDR3 has 14 amino acids. Germline-derived CDR1 and CDR2 are MNHEY and SVGAGI. In DNA, the CDR3 is TGTGCCAGCAGTTACGACATTGGCACCGGGGAGCTGTTTTTT. Its translation: CASSYDIGTGELFF.

The rearrangement links TRBV11-2 to TRBJ1-1; D remains unclear. Trimming left V 2 bases short and J 4 bases short, with 5 bases between. Germline V CDR1 and CDR2: SGHAT, FQNNGV. The CDR3 extends over 12 amino acids. Here the CDR3 reads CASSLLSTEAFF. Written as DNA, the CDR3 is TGTGCCAGCAGCTTACTAAGCACTGAAGCTTTCTTT.

There are a few counts of this clone. The chain recombines TRBV7-8 with TRBJ2-1; 7 nucleotides match TRBD1. Losses at the gene ends were 5 bases for V and 4 bases for J; bases not matched to a gene: 8. Germline V gives CDR1 SGHVS, CDR2 FQNEAQ. This CDR3 has 15 amino acids. The CDR3 reads CASSPSRDRYNEQFF. DNA of the CDR3: TGTGCCAGCAGCCCAAGCCGGGACAGATACAATGAGCAGTTCTTC.